This T cell receptor (beta chain) appears in the sequencing data of a study of T-cell reconstitution after alpha-beta-depleted transplantation in children. This CDR3 is built from 12 residues. Trimming removed 7 bases at V and 12 bases at J, with 13 bases between. The library targeted TCRbeta and was prepared with unique molecular identifiers. Each CDR3 protein gets one entry after TCRdb re-called the PCR reads with MiXCR. Of approximately 980,000 distinct CDR3 sequences listed, roughly 29% are singletons. In this sample, this clonotype turned up a few times. This receptor was identified in a boy in the first two years of life who had a stem cell transplant for SCID, so the T cells may come from the graft donor. The specimen comprised PBMCs, mostly from graft donor cells, sampled 360 days after TCRalphabeta/CD19-depleted stem cell transplant. The chain couples TRBV12-3 or TRBV12-4 to TRBJ1-6; the D gene is possibly TRBD1 (5 bases). The CDR3 protein is CASTDYGGPLHF. The CDR3 DNA is TGTGCCAGCACCGATTATGGGGGACCCCTCCACTTT.